This T cell receptor (beta chain) came from a study of cytomegalovirus exposure and HLA in healthy donors (dated by TCRdb to about 2017). About the investigation overall: According to an earlier analysis of a few hundred of the donors, about 179 million T cells yielded over 90 million unique TCR beta sequences and 250 to 350 Gb of sequence data. To predict cytomegalovirus infection status, the study brought together high-throughput TCR immunosequencing, statistical association of individual TCRs with disease status, and machine learning. HLA typing covered class I and class II loci at four-digit resolution. Typing coverage differed by locus: A, B, C, DRB1 and DQB1 were typed in roughly 620-630 donors, DQA1 in about 510, DPA1 in nearly 610, and DPB1 in just under 480. The study profiled the T cell repertoires of about 720 subjects by immunosequencing and related them to cytomegalovirus serostatus. All discovery cohort repertoires had been generated using a single sequencing platform. Donor age, sex, ethnicity and CMV serostatus were collected together with the repertoire data. An early release that covered about 600 HLA-typed donors contained about 290 gigabases of sequencing data and 80 million or so unique TCR sequences. The study was designed to test whether signatures of past pathogen exposure could be identified by cataloging public T cell receptors. Among about 390 genotyped donors of the cohort, an average of around 240,000 unique TCR beta nucleotide sequences were sequenced per donor, roughly 20% of them non-productive. In addition to the first cohort of 666 subjects, a separate validation cohort of around 110 different subjects was used. A later genetic analysis took genome-wide SNP genotypes for about three fifths of the 666 donors and used that subset as a discovery cohort. A later analysis re-analyzed previously published TCR beta repertoires from 650 to 800 donors and added high-resolution HLA genotyping to study TCR occurrence patterns. Because of strong linkage in the cohort, roughly five DR-DQ haplotypes were treated as single units for association and clustering. In an earlier analysis of more than 550 of the donors, high-throughput TCR beta sequencing was used to judge whether each TCR beta V gene segment behaved as functional or pseudogenic. Among the roughly 370 genotyped donors, approximately 82% belonged to the genetic ancestry cluster associated with self-reported Caucasian donors. The later analysis used no new phenotypic data to find candidate immune exposures, relying instead on TCR beta sequences and their occurrence across donors.

Library preparation was by the immunoSEQ multiplex PCR assay. For the multiplex PCR, a mixture combining 60 forward primers for TCR Vbeta segments and 13 reverse primers for TCR Jbeta segments was used. Amplification of the CDR3 region of rearranged TCR beta genes was performed with a multiplex PCR assay on genomic DNA. On the Illumina HiSeq System, the amplified TCR beta libraries were sequenced as 87-base-pair reads. In the original analysis: A later analysis tallied 80 million to 95 million unique TCR beta chains across the approximately 670 repertoires, and approximately 9.9 million of those chains were shared by two or more donors. A nearest-neighbor algorithm error-corrected the raw reads and collapsed the reads into unique sequences, merging closely related sequences to remove PCR and sequencing errors. CDR3 sequences were aligned to IMGT reference sequences to assign V, D and J gene segments. Each retained sequence needed at least a six-nucleotide match to both a V gene segment and a J gene segment. Rearrangements were called productive when the CDR3 lacked stop codons and stayed in frame with V and J; all others were non-productive. Following IMGT convention, CDR3 was defined as the stretch from the second conserved V-encoded cysteine up to the conserved J-encoded phenylalanine. Sequences without an unambiguous match to a single V gene segment were excluded from the earlier analysis of several hundred of the donors. An earlier analysis of 587 of the donors classified V segments as functional when productive rearrangements were above 56.7% and as segregating when the standard deviation between donors was above 5%. A statistical classification framework was built to diagnose cytomegalovirus status from the catalog of TCR beta chain sequences. In a later analysis, TCR nucleotide sequences were compared against IMGT/GENE-DB human TR gene sequences so that V and J genes could be assigned. The TCRdist pipeline was used in a later analysis to assign CDR3 sequences and most-parsimonious VDJ recombination scenarios. In a later analysis, each TCR beta chain was defined by its CDR3 amino acid sequence together with its V-gene family, and reads without a unique V-gene family were excluded. To address suspected cross-contamination and a sequencing artifact, a later analysis removed approximately 600 highly shared, low-generation-probability nucleotide sequences. For each public chain, a later analysis derived a clonal expansion index from normalized ranks of inferred template counts within each repertoire. In a later analysis, generation probabilities were computed with a VDJ recombination model fitted to out-of-frame rearrangements, and the resulting probabilities were checked against IGoR. Hypergeometric tests were used in a later analysis to score TCR-TCR, TCR-HLA and TCR-CMV co-occurrence, with a repertoire-size bias correction applied to the TCR pairs. False discovery rates were estimated in a later analysis by permuting HLA or CMV assignments 20 times. In a later analysis, co-occurring TCRs were grouped with DBSCAN, and TCRdist sequence similarity was added when clustering was performed within HLA-allele-positive subsets. Repertoires with fewer than 30,000 or more than 120,000 public chains, plus five repertoires with anomalous nucleotide sharing, were excluded from co-occurrence clustering. Entries here come from immuneACCESS through TCRdb and include only in-frame sequences with V and J called. Some clones fail to appear in such tables; in the studies checked, an unresolved V gene covers under half of the shortfall, and the cause of the remainder is unknown. V and J calls plus clone size are reproduced from that table; the DNA served to infer D and trimming. For this sample the table gives about 170,000 clones, of which approximately 81% were detected only once. Together, the top ten hold approximately 1.6% of the sample.

The germline V and J ends show losses of 7 bases and 5 bases respectively, and no gene match explains 17 bases of the junction. Taken from the germline V gene (reference sequence), the CDR1 and CDR2 loops are SEHNR and FQNEAQ. The CDR3 has 17 amino acids, counting the end cysteine and phenylalanine. Only the CDR3 region is kept as DNA, spanning 51 bases read in frame from base 1. This clone appeared a few times. Its target antigen remains unknown. Base-call qualities are not available, and no considerably larger clone is one nucleotide away. In total, 600 or so healthy bone marrow donors made up the cohort. At the time of sampling, every cohort member was nominally healthy, though immune exposures that went unrecorded were likely present. The donor was CMV seronegative and belonged to the group of 380 or so seronegative cohort members. A peripheral blood sample was provided by each donor, and peripheral blood mononuclear cells were used for TCR beta sequencing. The Qiagen DNeasy Blood Extraction Kit was used to extract genomic DNA from the blood cell samples.

What the study reported, not specific to this receptor: According to a later genetic analysis, donors in an Asian-associated ancestry cluster had fewer N-insertions in productive TCRs than the roughly 700-donor mean. HLA typing was unavailable for some donors at each locus, so association tests used only the typed subset. In a later genetic analysis, a missense DCLRE1C variant was associated with V-gene and J-gene trimming of TCR beta chains, and the association was replicated in an independent cohort. In a later analysis, HLA-associated TCR beta chains were found to be more clonally expanded and to have lower generation probabilities than equally common non-associated chains. According to the authors, the approach could potentially be generalized to other disease states and immunological phenotypes. In vitro tests confirmed that a few of the cytomegalovirus-associated TCR beta chains recognize cytomegalovirus antigens. In a later analysis, most CMV-associated TCR beta chains were found to appear HLA-restricted, with HLA associations seemingly driven largely by CMV exposure. Some IMGT-functional V segments, including TRBV6-2 and TRBV6-3, could not be told apart with the 87-base-pair reads, so those segments were excluded. For the cohort, immune exposure information was limited to CMV serostatus. While some public TCRs were present in many individuals, most TCR sequences turned up only very rarely across donors. In a later analysis, the rate of TCR association differed among HLA loci, with DRB1 alleles having the most associated TCRs and HLA-C alleles having the fewest. Presence/absence analyses assumed roughly uniform sequencing depth across donors, an assumption that may not hold. Specific HLA alleles were associated with roughly 16,000 TCR beta sequences at a false discovery rate of 0.05 in a later analysis. The earlier analysis of almost 600 of the donors excluded approximately 17 rarely observed V segments, including chromosome 9 orphons, because counts were too low. A further reported finding was that TCR beta sequences accurately predicted the HLA-A and HLA-B alleles for most subjects in the first cohort. In a later analysis, several top co-occurrence clusters were reported to appear linked to parvovirus B19, influenza, CMV and Epstein-Barr virus. When HLA alleles, especially DR and DQ, strongly co-occurred, TCR associations were difficult to assign to individual alleles. Linkage disequilibrium might explain the correlated functional status among segregating V segments, but an unknown experimental factor could not be excluded. Only TCR beta chains were sequenced in this cohort, and the absence of alpha or paired-chain data limited detectable features. In an earlier analysis of 500 to 650 of the donors, most TCR beta V segments appeared in productive rearrangements about 87% or about 30% of the time, broadly matching IMGT annotations. The study listed around 160 TCR beta chains as associated with cytomegalovirus. In both the original and validation cohorts, the classifier was reported to diagnose cytomegalovirus status with high specificity and sensitivity. A cluster of highly shared sequence variants was judged likely to be a technical artifact of the sequencing pipeline.

The rearranged segments are TRBV7-9 and TRBJ2-7; TRBD1 lines up with 10 middle nucleotides. Specimen: PBMCs. This TCR was recovered from a male donor in good health and CMV-seronegative. The CDR3 has the sequence CASTLRGTGTGVDEQYF. The sequenced DNA is TGTGCCAGCACCCTTCGCGGGACCGGGACAGGGGTGGACGAGCAGTACTTC.